This is a list of T cell receptor beta chains from one sample in a study of shared T cell receptors in the human thymus. Data came from immunoSEQ multiplex PCR; TCRdb stores just in-frame clones and leaves some out. In the table there are 700,000 to 750,000 clones, roughly 88% of which are singletons. These records were also assigned to another study, of human thymus T cells.

The source material was thymocytes. All receptors come from a girl under three years old with a congenital heart defect. The CDR3 runs from the conserved cysteine through the conserved F or W.

v_call	j_call	cdr3_aa
TRBV27	TRBJ1-1	CASSFNRGLGTEAFF
TRBV10-3	TRBJ2-1	CAITPSGDSYNEQFF
TRBV7-2	TRBJ2-5	CASSFRIVDGQGQETQYF
TRBV14	TRBJ1-6	CASSHEGAENSPLHF
TRBV11-2	TRBJ2-7	CASTASVGQGRGEQYF
TRBV19	TRBJ1-2	CASSTSQVYGYTF
TRBV5-4	TRBJ2-5	CASSLGQNQQYF
TRBV5-4	TRBJ1-2	CASTLGQGRDGYTF
TRBV2	TRBJ2-3	CASSSPYRDRPPDTQYF
TRBV9	TRBJ1-2	CASSRDTGDGYTF
TRBV9	TRBJ2-1	CASSVENTRPSGTNLEGSYNEQFF
TRBV5-6	TRBJ2-7	CASSKGGRGSYEQYF
TRBV4-1	TRBJ1-4	CASSQAHGLEKLFF
TRBV5-1	TRBJ2-1	CASSAPGTSGGNEQFF
TRBV6-4	TRBJ2-1	CASSDSDPSEGVHNEQFF
TRBV6-4	TRBJ2-5	CASSDFDGGSQYF
TRBV5-4	TRBJ2-1	CASSNRDKAYNEQFF
TRBV5-5	TRBJ1-4	CASSCPGDRGRDNEKLFF
TRBV12-5	TRBJ1-5	CASGLGGQGSDRNQPQHF
TRBV5-4	TRBJ1-4	CASSSTGGATTNEKLFF
TRBV4-1	TRBJ2-1	CASSQASDSGEQFF
TRBV19	TRBJ2-7	CASSIVAEAYEQYF
TRBV10-1	TRBJ2-5	CASSESRRTGIEKETQYF
TRBV5-6	TRBJ2-2	CASSLDHFSPINTGELFF
TRBV15	TRBJ2-3	CATSRVRGVRGRTDTQYF
TRBV7-8	TRBJ1-3	CASTLGTGGNTIYF